Detailed here is one TCR beta chain. Antigen unknown. Negatively enriched CD4+ T cells were divided by CD45RA into naive and memory. This sample was included in a study of shared clonotypes between healthy human individuals. About the study: Plates per donor: three CD4 naive, three CD4 memory, two CD8 naive, one CD8 memory.

The study's findings and limits: Only blood underwent sampling, and tissue repertoires likely differ. The study drew on few donors, limiting represented genetic and exposure-history diversity.

The CDR3 runs to 14 residues. V lost 0 bases and J lost 5, with 12 bases in between. Germline CDR1 and CDR2: SGHRS and YFSETQ. Profiling relied on immunoSEQ multiplex PCR, and the TCRdb table lists in-frame clones only, not all of them. The sample has about 680,000 clones; roughly 73% are singletons. V is TRBV5-1 and J is TRBJ2-7, with D possibly called TRBD1 or TRBD2 (5 bases each). The sample taken for sequencing was memory CD4+ T cells sorted from blood. Subset defined: CD45RA-negative fraction. This TCR derives from a woman in her twenties or thirties in good health. The CDR3 reads CASSLGGPLNEQYF. CDR3 DNA sequence: TGCGCCAGCAGCTTGGGGGGACCCTTGAACGAGCAGTACTTC.